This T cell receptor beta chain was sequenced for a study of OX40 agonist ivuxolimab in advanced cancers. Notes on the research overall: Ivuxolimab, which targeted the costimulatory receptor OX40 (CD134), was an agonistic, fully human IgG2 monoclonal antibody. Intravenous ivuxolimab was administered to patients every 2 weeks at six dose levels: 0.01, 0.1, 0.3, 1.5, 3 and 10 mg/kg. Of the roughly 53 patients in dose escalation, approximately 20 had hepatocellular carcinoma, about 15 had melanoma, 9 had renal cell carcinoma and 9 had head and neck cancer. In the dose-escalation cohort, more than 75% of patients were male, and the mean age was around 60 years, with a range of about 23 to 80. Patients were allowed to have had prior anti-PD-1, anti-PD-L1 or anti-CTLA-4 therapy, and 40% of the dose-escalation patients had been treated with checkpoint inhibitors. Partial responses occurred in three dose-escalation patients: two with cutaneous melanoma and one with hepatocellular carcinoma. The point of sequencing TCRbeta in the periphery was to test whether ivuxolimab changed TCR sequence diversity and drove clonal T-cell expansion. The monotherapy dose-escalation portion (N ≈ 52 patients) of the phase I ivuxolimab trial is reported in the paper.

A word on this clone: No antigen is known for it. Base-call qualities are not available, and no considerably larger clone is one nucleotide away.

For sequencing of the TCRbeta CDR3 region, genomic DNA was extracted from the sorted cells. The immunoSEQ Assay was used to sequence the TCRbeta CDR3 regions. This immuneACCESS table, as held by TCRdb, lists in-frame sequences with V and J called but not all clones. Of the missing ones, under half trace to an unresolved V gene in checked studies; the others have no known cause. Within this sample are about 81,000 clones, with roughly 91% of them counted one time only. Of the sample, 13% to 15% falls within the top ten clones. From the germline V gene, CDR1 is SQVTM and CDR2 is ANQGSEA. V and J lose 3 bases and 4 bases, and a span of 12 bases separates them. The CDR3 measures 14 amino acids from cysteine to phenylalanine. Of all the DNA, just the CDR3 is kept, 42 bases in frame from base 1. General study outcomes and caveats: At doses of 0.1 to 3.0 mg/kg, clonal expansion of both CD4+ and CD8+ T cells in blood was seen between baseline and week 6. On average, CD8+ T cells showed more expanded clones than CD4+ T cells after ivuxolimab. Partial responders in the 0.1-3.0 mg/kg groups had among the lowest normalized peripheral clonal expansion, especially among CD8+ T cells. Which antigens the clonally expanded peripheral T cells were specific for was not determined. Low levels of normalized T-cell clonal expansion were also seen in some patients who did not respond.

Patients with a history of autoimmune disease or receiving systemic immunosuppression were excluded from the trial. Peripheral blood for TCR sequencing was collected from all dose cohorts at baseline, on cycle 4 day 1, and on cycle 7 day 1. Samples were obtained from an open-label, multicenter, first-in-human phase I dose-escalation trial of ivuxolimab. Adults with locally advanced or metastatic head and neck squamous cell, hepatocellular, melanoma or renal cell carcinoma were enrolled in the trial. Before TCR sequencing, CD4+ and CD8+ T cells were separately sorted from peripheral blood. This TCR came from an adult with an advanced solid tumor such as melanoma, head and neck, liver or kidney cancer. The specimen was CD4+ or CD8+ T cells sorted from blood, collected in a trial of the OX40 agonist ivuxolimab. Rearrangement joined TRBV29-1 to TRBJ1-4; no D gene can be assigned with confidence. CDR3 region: CSVDRDGNNEKLFF. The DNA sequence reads TGCAGCGTTGATCGAGACGGAAATAATGAAAAACTGTTTTTT.